The 20 T cell receptor beta chains below were found in one sample sequenced in a study of T cell responses to AZD1222 COVID-19 vaccine. Produced via immunoSEQ multiplex PCR; TCRdb's table is partial and in-frame only. The sample has roughly 150,000 clones, approximately 90% seen once. This sample comprised peripheral blood, obtained on day 0 of AZD1222 vaccination. These receptors were taken from an adult in good health.

The V call is TRBV6-6, the J call TRBJ2-1; D remains ambiguous. Germline CDR1 is MNHNY and CDR2 is SVGAGI (reference sequence). V was trimmed by 5 bases and J by 1 base, leaving 6 bases between them. This CDR3 has 13 residues. Written as DNA, the CDR3 is TGTGCCAGCAGTCGCCAATCCTACAATGAGCAGTTCTTC. It is translated as CASSRQSYNEQFF.

The chain has TRBV11-2 and TRBJ1-1; unclear D gene. The V end lost 6 bases, the J end lost 1 base, and 18 bases lay between the germline ends. The CDR3 runs 16 residues. Germline-derived CDR1 and CDR2 are SGHAT and FQNNGV. The CDR3, as DNA: TGTGCCAGCAGGGCCCAGGTTGGTATCGGGAACACTGAAGCTTTCTTT. Translation gives CASRAQVGIGNTEAFF.

The CDR3 reads CASSLEAATYNEQFF. CDR3 sequence (DNA): TGTGCCAGCAGCTTGGAGGCTGCGACTTACAATGAGCAGTTCTTC. This chain joins TRBV11-2 and TRBJ2-1, with a weak D call TRBD2 (5 bases). CDR1 is SGHAT and CDR2 is FQNNGV in the germline V gene. Trimming removed 3 bases from V and 4 bases from J, with 13 bases in between. The CDR3 loop spans 15 amino acids.

The chain joins TRBV5-8 to TRBJ2-7; maybe TRBD1 (5 bases). CDR3 length: 14 residues. The germline V gene has CDR1 SGHTS and CDR2 YDEGEE. V lost 0 bases and J 1 base, leaving 8 bases between the germline ends. The CDR3 spells CASSLGGRSYEQYF. The CDR3 DNA reads as TGTGCCAGCAGCTTGGGGGGCAGATCCTACGAGCAGTACTTC.

The chain is built from TRBV3-1 (or the pseudogene TRBV3-2) and TRBJ1-2, with a weak D call TRBD1 (5 bases). The CDR3 spans 16 residues. Germline V CDR1 and CDR2: LGHDT, YNNKEL (reference sequence). The V end lost 2 bases, the J end lost 0 bases, and 13 bases lay between the germline ends. The CDR3 here is CASSQIDSLSNYGYTF. The CDR3 bases are TGTGCCAGCAGCCAAATAGACAGTCTTTCTAACTATGGCTACACCTTC.

This clone was seen a single time. V and J are TRBV7-2 and TRBJ2-2; D is unclear. Germline values: CDR1 SGHTA, CDR2 FQGNSA. V was pared by 0 bases and J by 5 bases, with 7 bases between. The CDR3 extends over 14 amino acids. The CDR3 coding sequence is TGTGCCAGCAGCTTAGCTTCTCGGACCGGGGAGCTGTTTTTT. Protein sequence: CASSLASRTGELFF.

The chain is built from TRBV6-5 and TRBJ1-3; D is unclear. The germline V and J ends were trimmed by 0 bases and 0 bases, with 9 bases remaining between them. This CDR3 has 16 residues. Per germline, CDR1 MNHEY and CDR2 SVGAGI. The CDR3 sequence is CASSYSAFPSGNTIYF. The DNA for the CDR3 is TGTGCCAGCAGTTACTCGGCATTCCCCTCTGGAAACACCATATATTTT.

The chain has TRBV14 and TRBJ1-6; D unresolved. Trimming pared 0 bases from V and 7 bases from J, leaving 13 bases between. There are 16 residues in the CDR3. In germline, CDR1 is SGHDN, CDR2 FVKESK. This CDR3 reads CASSQDLLLRNSPLHF. In nucleotides, the CDR3 is TGTGCCAGCAGCCAAGATCTGTTGCTGAGAAATTCACCCCTCCACTTT.

The chain uses TRBV19 and TRBJ2-2, with 9 bases that match TRBD1. V lost 8 bases, J lost 10 bases, and 20 bases stayed unmatched. Germline CDR1 and CDR2: LNHDA and SQIVND (reference sequence). The CDR3 extends over 17 amino acids. Here the CDR3 reads CASLPRIGTGYLPELFF. CDR3 nucleotide sequence: TGTGCCAGTCTCCCCAGGATCGGGACAGGGTATTTACCGGAGCTGTTTTTT.

The chain uses TRBV6-5 and TRBJ1-1; 8 nucleotides agree with TRBD1. The CDR3 runs to 13 residues. Losses at the gene ends were 10 bases for V and 7 bases for J; bases not matched to a gene: 11. Germline CDR1 MNHEY, CDR2 SVGAGI. This CDR3 reads CAIATGGLIEAFF. The DNA of the CDR3 is TGTGCCATTGCCACAGGGGGGTTAATTGAAGCTTTCTTT.

This chain uses TRBV29-1 with TRBJ2-1, with TRBD2 matching 7 bases. The germline V gene encodes CDR1 SQVTM and CDR2 ANQGSEA. The CDR3 sequence is 11 residues long. This CDR3 is CGTDGGGEQFF. The CDR3 nucleotides read TGCGGTACAGATGGGGGGGGTGAGCAGTTCTTC.

This clone appeared once. The chain uses TRBV30 and TRBJ1-2, with D uncertain. CDR3 length equals 12 residues. V shed 5 bases and J shed 5 bases, with 12 bases lying between them. The germline CDR1 and CDR2 sequences are GTSNPN and SVGIG (reference sequence). CDR3 DNA sequence: TGTGCCTGGTCGGATAACTGGTATGGCTACACCTTC. It translates to CAWSDNWYGYTF. Full variable domain (missing parts from reference TRBV30 and TRBJ1-2): SQTIHQWPATLVQPVGSPLSLECTVEGTSNPNLYWYRQAAGRGLQLLFYSVGIGQISSEVPQNLSASRPQDRQFILSSKKLLLSDSGFYLCAWSDNWYGYTFGSGTRLTVV.

V and J are TRBV7-3 and TRBJ2-1, with 11 bases matching TRBD2. Trimming removed 4 bases from V and 7 bases from J; junction bases left unmatched: 6. This CDR3 contains 15 residues. The V gene's germline CDR1 is SGHTA and CDR2 FQGTGA. The CDR3 loop reads CASSSTSGSGNEQFF. The CDR3 DNA is TGTGCCAGCAGCTCTACTAGCGGGAGTGGGAATGAGCAGTTCTTC.

The V call is TRBV27, the J call TRBJ2-7; 7 bases are a match to TRBD2. The V gene's germline CDR1 is MNHEY and CDR2 SMNVEV (reference sequence). The V and J ends lost 2 bases and 6 bases, in that order; junction bases with no gene match: 7. The CDR3 sequence is 14 residues long. CDR3: CASSLDGLVGEQYF. The CDR3 nucleotides read TGTGCCAGCAGTTTAGACGGACTAGTGGGCGAGCAGTACTTC.

The chain carries TRBV6-1 and TRBJ1-1; 7 positions match TRBD1. Trimming cost V 4 bases and J 0 bases; bases outside gene matches: 8. The germline gives CDR1 MNHNS, CDR2 SASEGT. The CDR3 is made up of 16 amino acids. For the CDR3, the DNA is TGTGCCAGCAGTGCGACAGGGCCTCGTATGAACACTGAAGCTTTCTTT. Amino acids: CASSATGPRMNTEAFF.

This rearrangement joins TRBV30 to TRBJ1-3, with TRBD1 matching 10 bases. With 1 base clipped from V and 2 bases from J, the junction kept 5 bases outside the gene matches. The CDR3 is made up of 16 amino acids. The germline V gene encodes CDR1 GTSNPN and CDR2 SVGIG (reference sequence). CDR3 DNA sequence: TGTGCCTGGAGTGGCGACAGGGGGCATGCTGGAAACACCATATATTTT. This translates into CAWSGDRGHAGNTIYF. Full variable domain (missing parts from reference TRBV30 and TRBJ1-3): SQTIHQWPATLVQPVGSPLSLECTVEGTSNPNLYWYRQAAGRGLQLLFYSVGIGQISSEVPQNLSASRPQDRQFILSSKKLLLSDSGFYLCAWSGDRGHAGNTIYFGEGSWLTVV.

The V call is TRBV5-1, the J call TRBJ1-1, with D perhaps matching TRBD1 (5 bases). Germline loops: CDR1 SGHRS, CDR2 YFSETQ. Trimming shortened V by 4 bases and J by 1 base, and 11 bases separated the two germline ends. The CDR3 spans 14 residues. The CDR3 region is CASSPFGGNTEAFF. DNA for the CDR3: TGCGCCAGCAGCCCATTCGGGGGGAACACTGAAGCTTTCTTT.

The chain combines TRBV2 with TRBJ1-2; D may be TRBD1 (5 bases). V lost 11 bases, J lost 6 bases, and 22 bases lay in between. The V gene's germline CDR1 is SNHLY and CDR2 FYNNEI. CDR3 length equals 14 residues. CDR3 DNA sequence: TGTGCCCGGAGAGGCGTGCAGGGCATAAATGGCTACACCTTC. It encodes CARRGVQGINGYTF.

This chain connects TRBV11-3 to TRBJ2-2; TRBD2 matches 10 bases. Germline loops: CDR1 SGHNT, CDR2 YENEEA. The CDR3 has 17 amino acids. V lost 3 bases and J lost 1; bases outside the gene matches: 5. The CDR3 protein is CASSFELAGWNTGELFF. The CDR3 nucleotides read TGTGCCAGCAGCTTCGAACTAGCGGGGTGGAACACCGGGGAGCTGTTTTTT.

The CDR3 bases are TGCAGTGCTAGTAAGGCGGGGAGGGGGGAGACCCAGTACTTC. Its translation is CSASKAGRGETQYF. This chain joins TRBV20-1 and TRBJ2-5; D perhaps matches TRBD2 (7 bases). V lost 3 bases and J 5 bases, leaving 16 bases between the germline ends. Germline V gene data show CDR1 as DFQATT and CDR2 as SNEGSKA (reference sequence). This CDR3 is 14 amino acids long.